Listed below are T cell receptor beta chains from one sample, sequenced in a study of T cells after somatic rescue of genetic block. Using immunoSEQ multiplex PCR, the repertoire was profiled, and TCRdb retains in-frame clones only, with some absent. Found here are around 67,000 clones, about 91% of them singletons; the top ten hold around 3%. The sample comprised peripheral blood mononuclear cells (PBMCs). The receptors originated from a man in his forties. CDR3s include the opening cysteine and the closing phenylalanine or tryptophan. A D gene is named only where the DNA matches it firmly. Size is stated for part of the rows, as once, few or many counts, or as a class when the clone is expanded.

j_gene: TRBJ2-3
abundance: .
v_gene: TRBV14
d_gene: .
CDR3aa: CASSSAGLFGDTQYF
CDR3nt: TGTGCCAGCAGCTCCGCTGGGCTGTTCGGAGATACGCAGTATTTT

j_gene: TRBJ2-4
abundance: .
v_gene: TRBV28
d_gene: .
CDR3aa: CASSLGIQVRLAKNIQYF
CDR3nt: TGTGCCAGCAGTTTGGGTATTCAGGTTCGATTAGCCAAAAACATTCAGTACTTC

j_gene: TRBJ1-5
abundance: .
v_gene: TRBV6-4
d_gene: .
CDR3aa: CASRSRDDSVGCNQPQHF
CDR3nt: TGTGCCAGCAGAAGCCGCGATGACTCAGTGGGGTGCAATCAGCCCCAGCATTTT

j_gene: TRBJ1-6
abundance: .
v_gene: TRBV2
d_gene: .
CDR3aa: CASNELGNSPLHF
CDR3nt: TGTGCCAGCAACGAATTGGGCAATTCACCCCTCCACTTT

j_gene: TRBJ2-1
abundance: .
v_gene: TRBV19
d_gene: TRBD2
CDR3aa: CASTISGGRWDEQFF
CDR3nt: TGTGCCAGTACCATCAGCGGGGGGCGCTGGGATGAGCAGTTCTTC

j_gene: TRBJ2-3
abundance: .
v_gene: TRBV19
d_gene: .
CDR3aa: CASIGGDTDTQYF
CDR3nt: TGTGCCAGTATAGGTGGAGACACAGATACGCAGTATTTT

j_gene: TRBJ2-1
abundance: .
v_gene: TRBV10-1
d_gene: .
CDR3aa: CASNEQFF
CDR3nt: TGCGCCAGCAATGAGCAGTTCTTC

j_gene: TRBJ2-7
abundance: once
v_gene: TRBV28
d_gene: .
CDR3aa: CASSLPLQGRQYF
CDR3nt: TGTGCCAGCAGTTTACCTCTACAGGGTCGGCAGTACTTC

j_gene: TRBJ2-1
abundance: once
v_gene: TRBV5-1
d_gene: .
CDR3aa: CASSALSSEQTNEQFF
CDR3nt: TGCGCCAGCAGCGCCCTTTCTAGCGAACAGACTAATGAGCAGTTCTTC

j_gene: TRBJ2-7
abundance: .
v_gene: TRBV27
d_gene: TRBD1
CDR3aa: CASSFTGKGTGDYEQYF
CDR3nt: TGTGCCAGCAGTTTTACCGGTAAGGGGACAGGGGACTACGAGCAGTACTTC

j_gene: TRBJ1-1
abundance: .
v_gene: TRBV5-3
d_gene: .
CDR3aa: CARSFPGEDTEAFF
CDR3nt: TGTGCCAGAAGCTTCCCGGGTGAGGACACTGAAGCTTTCTTT

j_gene: TRBJ1-4
abundance: .
v_gene: TRBV5-1
d_gene: .
CDR3aa: CASSSTATNEKLFF
CDR3nt: TGCGCCAGCAGCTCGACTGCAACTAATGAAAAACTGTTTTTT

j_gene: TRBJ1-4
abundance: .
v_gene: TRBV5-5
d_gene: .
CDR3aa: CASTEGLLVPNEKLFF
CDR3nt: TGTGCCAGCACCGAGGGCCTCCTCGTTCCTAATGAAAAACTGTTTTTT

j_gene: TRBJ1-4
abundance: .
v_gene: TRBV14
d_gene: .
CDR3aa: CASSQGGPGTNEKLFF
CDR3nt: TGTGCCAGCAGCCAAGGGGGCCCAGGAACTAATGAAAAACTGTTTTTT

j_gene: TRBJ1-1
abundance: .
v_gene: TRBV4-2
d_gene: .
CDR3aa: CASSQDFQGEVAFF
CDR3nt: TGTGCCAGCAGCCAAGATTTCCAGGGTGAAGTAGCTTTCTTT

j_gene: TRBJ2-1
abundance: .
v_gene: TRBV11-2
d_gene: TRBD2
CDR3aa: CASSGSGGRGNEQFF
CDR3nt: TGTGCCAGCAGCGGTAGCGGGGGGAGGGGAAATGAGCAGTTCTTC

j_gene: TRBJ1-5
abundance: .
v_gene: TRBV7-9
d_gene: .
CDR3aa: CASSLEGGQPQHF
CDR3nt: TGTGCCAGCAGCTTAGAGGGGGGTCAGCCCCAGCATTTT

j_gene: TRBJ1-3
abundance: .
v_gene: TRBV6-1
d_gene: TRBD1
CDR3aa: CASSEGGGTGSGNTIYF
CDR3nt: TGTGCCAGCAGTGAAGGCGGCGGGACAGGCTCTGGAAACACCATATATTTT

j_gene: TRBJ1-1
abundance: .
v_gene: TRBV14
d_gene: TRBD1
CDR3aa: CASSRTSGGPTEAFF
CDR3nt: TGTGCCAGCAGCCGGACTTCAGGGGGACCGACTGAAGCTTTCTTT

j_gene: TRBJ2-1
abundance: .
v_gene: TRBV7-8
d_gene: .
CDR3aa: CASSLGGLNEQFF
CDR3nt: TGTGCCAGCAGCTTAGGGGGTCTCAATGAGCAGTTCTTC

j_gene: TRBJ1-4
abundance: .
v_gene: TRBV19
d_gene: .
CDR3aa: CASSILMSAATNEKLFF
CDR3nt: TGTGCCAGTAGTATCCTTATGAGTGCAGCAACTAATGAAAAACTGTTTTTT

j_gene: TRBJ1-1
abundance: once
v_gene: TRBV6-1
d_gene: .
CDR3aa: CASSYRDTEAFF
CDR3nt: TGTGCCAGCAGCTACAGGGATACTGAAGCTTTCTTT

j_gene: TRBJ2-1
abundance: .
v_gene: TRBV10-3
d_gene: TRBD2
CDR3aa: CAISDAISGLVLNEQFF
CDR3nt: TGTGCCATCAGTGATGCCATTTCGGGACTAGTCCTCAATGAGCAGTTCTTC

j_gene: TRBJ2-1
abundance: .
v_gene: TRBV19
d_gene: .
CDR3aa: CASNNLGAGFDEQFF
CDR3nt: TGTGCCAGTAATAACCTTGGGGCAGGGTTTGATGAGCAGTTCTTC

j_gene: TRBJ1-1
abundance: .
v_gene: TRBV6-5
d_gene: .
CDR3aa: CASTRNTEAFF
CDR3nt: TGTGCCAGCACTCGGAACACTGAAGCTTTCTTT

j_gene: TRBJ1-1
abundance: .
v_gene: TRBV6-1
d_gene: .
CDR3aa: CASSPEQEVIEAFF
CDR3nt: TGTGCCAGCAGCCCAGAACAGGAAGTGATCGAAGCTTTCTTT

j_gene: TRBJ1-4
abundance: .
v_gene: TRBV30
d_gene: TRBD1
CDR3aa: CAWGTGGYLFF
CDR3nt: TGTGCCTGGGGCACAGGGGGATATCTGTTTTTT

j_gene: TRBJ2-7
abundance: few
v_gene: TRBV4-3
d_gene: .
CDR3aa: CASSQVALRDSYEQYF
CDR3nt: TGCGCCAGCAGCCAAGTCGCTTTGCGAGACTCCTACGAGCAGTACTTC

j_gene: TRBJ1-2
abundance: .
v_gene: TRBV27
d_gene: .
CDR3aa: CASSLTQDYGYTF
CDR3nt: TGTGCCAGCAGTTTGACTCAAGACTATGGCTACACCTTC

j_gene: TRBJ2-1
abundance: .
v_gene: TRBV14
d_gene: .
CDR3aa: CASSQGGGSYNEQFF
CDR3nt: TGTGCCAGCAGCCAAGGAGGGGGCTCCTACAATGAGCAGTTCTTC

j_gene: TRBJ2-1
abundance: .
v_gene: TRBV9
d_gene: TRBD2
CDR3aa: CASSVGRGVSYNEQFF
CDR3nt: TGTGCCAGCAGCGTAGGGCGGGGGGTCTCCTACAATGAGCAGTTCTTC

j_gene: TRBJ1-1
abundance: .
v_gene: TRBV7-9
d_gene: .
CDR3aa: CASSLLIYGHTEAFF
CDR3nt: TGTGCCAGCAGCTTATTGATCTATGGGCACACTGAAGCTTTCTTT

j_gene: TRBJ1-3
abundance: .
v_gene: TRBV16
d_gene: TRBD1
CDR3aa: CASSPGQGGNTIYF
CDR3nt: TGTGCCAGCAGCCCGGGACAGGGCGGAAACACCATATATTTT

j_gene: TRBJ2-7
abundance: .
v_gene: TRBV19
d_gene: .
CDR3aa: CASAEVGPYEQYF
CDR3nt: TGTGCCAGCGCCGAAGTCGGCCCCTACGAGCAGTACTTC

j_gene: TRBJ2-7
abundance: .
v_gene: TRBV5-1
d_gene: TRBD2
CDR3aa: CASSPGLAGGAYEQYF
CDR3nt: TGCGCCAGCAGCCCAGGACTAGCGGGAGGAGCCTACGAGCAGTACTTC

j_gene: TRBJ1-5
abundance: .
v_gene: TRBV9
d_gene: .
CDR3aa: CASSVRKGNQPQHF
CDR3nt: TGTGCCAGCAGCGTCAGGAAAGGCAATCAGCCCCAGCATTTT

j_gene: TRBJ1-4
abundance: .
v_gene: TRBV25-1
d_gene: .
CDR3aa: CASSEYAGMGTNEKLFF
CDR3nt: TGTGCCAGCAGTGAATACGCGGGGATGGGAACTAATGAAAAACTGTTTTTT

j_gene: TRBJ1-2
abundance: .
v_gene: TRBV28
d_gene: .
CDR3aa: CASSSDRGYTF
CDR3nt: TGTGCCAGCAGTTCAGACCGAGGCTACACCTTC

j_gene: TRBJ1-4
abundance: .
v_gene: TRBV7-9
d_gene: .
CDR3aa: CASSFGQGGEKLFF
CDR3nt: TGTGCCAGCAGCTTCGGTCAGGGTGGTGAAAAACTGTTTTTT

j_gene: TRBJ2-7
abundance: .
v_gene: TRBV5-1
d_gene: .
CDR3aa: CASSLGTPSYEQYF
CDR3nt: TGCGCCAGCAGCTTGGGGACCCCTTCCTACGAGCAGTACTTC

j_gene: TRBJ2-7
abundance: .
v_gene: TRBV11-2
d_gene: .
CDR3aa: CASKRLPGRSYEQYF
CDR3nt: TGTGCCAGCAAAAGACTCCCAGGGCGCTCGTACGAGCAGTACTTC

j_gene: TRBJ2-7
abundance: .
v_gene: TRBV5-8
d_gene: .
CDR3aa: CASSSTGTVSYEQYF
CDR3nt: TGTGCCAGCAGCTCCACCGGGACGGTCTCCTACGAGCAGTACTTC

j_gene: TRBJ2-6
abundance: .
v_gene: TRBV7-9
d_gene: .
CDR3aa: CASSQQTIRGANVLTF
CDR3nt: TGTGCCAGCAGCCAACAGACGATCAGGGGGGCCAACGTCCTGACTTTC

j_gene: TRBJ2-7
abundance: .
v_gene: TRBV7-2
d_gene: .
CDR3aa: CASSLRGQNYEQYF
CDR3nt: TGTGCCAGCAGCTTAAGGGGTCAGAACTACGAGCAGTACTTC

j_gene: TRBJ2-1
abundance: .
v_gene: TRBV18
d_gene: .
CDR3aa: CASSPLTGINNEQFF
CDR3nt: TGTGCCAGCTCACCTCTCACAGGGATAAACAATGAGCAGTTCTTC

j_gene: TRBJ1-1
abundance: .
v_gene: TRBV2
d_gene: .
CDR3aa: CASRPARFGTEAFF
CDR3nt: TGTGCCAGCAGACCGGCTCGGTTTGGCACTGAAGCTTTCTTT

j_gene: TRBJ2-1
abundance: .
v_gene: TRBV2
d_gene: .
CDR3aa: CASMEPYNEQFF
CDR3nt: TGTGCCAGCATGGAGCCCTACAATGAGCAGTTCTTC

j_gene: TRBJ1-3
abundance: .
v_gene: TRBV2
d_gene: .
CDR3aa: CASSRENRAPGNTIYF
CDR3nt: TGTGCCAGCAGCCGGGAGAACAGAGCTCCTGGAAACACCATATATTTT

j_gene: TRBJ2-7
abundance: .
v_gene: TRBV7-9
d_gene: .
CDR3aa: CASSSTTQGEQYF
CDR3nt: TGTGCCAGCAGCTCAACGACTCAGGGGGAGCAGTACTTC

j_gene: TRBJ2-5
abundance: .
v_gene: TRBV18
d_gene: .
CDR3aa: CASSPGQTQYF
CDR3nt: TGTGCCAGCTCACCAGGACAGACCCAGTACTTC

j_gene: TRBJ2-2
abundance: .
v_gene: TRBV30
d_gene: TRBD1
CDR3aa: CAATGVILNTGELFF
CDR3nt: TGTGCCGCGACAGGGGTCATACTGAACACCGGGGAGCTGTTTTTT

j_gene: TRBJ2-1
abundance: once
v_gene: TRBV5-5
d_gene: .
CDR3aa: CASSIEVSSWYNEQFF
CDR3nt: TGTGCCAGCAGCATAGAGGTATCTTCTTGGTACAATGAGCAGTTCTTC

j_gene: TRBJ2-1
abundance: .
v_gene: TRBV28
d_gene: TRBD2
CDR3aa: CASSYGTRSGVGFF
CDR3nt: TGTGCCAGCAGTTACGGGACTAGGTCTGGGGTAGGGTTCTTC

j_gene: TRBJ2-7
abundance: .
v_gene: TRBV5-1
d_gene: TRBD1
CDR3aa: CASSGPGQGAYYEQYF
CDR3nt: TGCGCCAGCAGCGGGCCGGGACAGGGGGCCTACTACGAGCAGTACTTC

j_gene: TRBJ2-1
abundance: once
v_gene: TRBV29-1
d_gene: TRBD2
CDR3aa: CSAILAGGSNEQFF
CDR3nt: TGCAGCGCCATACTAGCGGGGGGATCCAATGAGCAGTTCTTC

j_gene: TRBJ2-7
abundance: .
v_gene: TRBV2
d_gene: TRBD2
CDR3aa: CASSALGTSGSIAYEQYF
CDR3nt: TGTGCCAGCAGTGCGCTCGGGACTAGCGGGAGTATAGCCTACGAGCAGTACTTC

j_gene: TRBJ2-3
abundance: .
v_gene: TRBV27
d_gene: TRBD1
CDR3aa: CASSSRTGLRTDTQYF
CDR3nt: TGTGCCAGCAGTTCAAGGACAGGGTTACGGACAGATACGCAGTATTTT

j_gene: TRBJ2-7
abundance: .
v_gene: TRBV7-2
d_gene: .
CDR3aa: CASSLARGGSYEQYF
CDR3nt: TGTGCCAGCAGCTTAGCCAGGGGGGGGTCCTACGAGCAGTACTTC

j_gene: TRBJ2-7
abundance: .
v_gene: TRBV5-6
d_gene: .
CDR3aa: CASSPVGESYEQYF
CDR3nt: TGTGCCAGCAGCCCGGTGGGTGAGTCCTACGAGCAGTACTTC

j_gene: TRBJ2-7
abundance: .
v_gene: TRBV2
d_gene: TRBD2
CDR3aa: CASRGSGGAGYEQYF
CDR3nt: TGTGCCAGCAGGGGGTCCGGGGGGGCCGGGTACGAGCAGTACTTC